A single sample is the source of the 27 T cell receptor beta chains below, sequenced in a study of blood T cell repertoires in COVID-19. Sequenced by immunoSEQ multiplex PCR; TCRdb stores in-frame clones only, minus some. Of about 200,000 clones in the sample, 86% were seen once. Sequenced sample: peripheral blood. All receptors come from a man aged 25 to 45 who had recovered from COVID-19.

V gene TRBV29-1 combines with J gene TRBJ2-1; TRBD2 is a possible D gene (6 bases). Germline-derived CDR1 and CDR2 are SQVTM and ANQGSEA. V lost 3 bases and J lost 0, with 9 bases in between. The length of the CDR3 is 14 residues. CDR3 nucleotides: TGCAGCGTTGAGGAGGGGAGCTCCTACAATGAGCAGTTCTTC. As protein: CSVEEGSSYNEQFF.

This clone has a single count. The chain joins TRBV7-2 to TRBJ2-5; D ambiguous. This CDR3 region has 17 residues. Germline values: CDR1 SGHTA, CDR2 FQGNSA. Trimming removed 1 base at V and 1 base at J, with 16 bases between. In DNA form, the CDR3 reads TGTGCCAGCAGCTTAGGGTGGGCAGGTAGTGCCCAAGAGACCCAGTACTTC. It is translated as CASSLGWAGSAQETQYF.

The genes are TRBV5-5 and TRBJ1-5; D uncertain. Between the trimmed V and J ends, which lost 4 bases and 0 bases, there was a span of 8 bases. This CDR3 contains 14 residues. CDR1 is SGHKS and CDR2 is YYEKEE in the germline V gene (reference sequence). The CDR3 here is CASSPINSNQPQHF. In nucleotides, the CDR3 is TGTGCCAGCAGCCCAATCAATAGCAATCAGCCCCAGCATTTT. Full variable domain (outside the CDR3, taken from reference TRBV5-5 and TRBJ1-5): DAGVTQSPTHLIKTRGQQVTLRCSPISGHKSVSWYQQVLGQGPQFIFQYYEKEERGRGNFPDRFSARQFPNYSSELNVNALLLGDSALYLCASSPINSNQPQHFGDGTRLSIL.

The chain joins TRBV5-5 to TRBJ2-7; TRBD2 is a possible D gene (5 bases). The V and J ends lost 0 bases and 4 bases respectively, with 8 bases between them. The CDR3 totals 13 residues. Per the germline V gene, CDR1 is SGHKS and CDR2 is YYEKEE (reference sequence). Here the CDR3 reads CASSLDPGYEQYF. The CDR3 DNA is TGTGCCAGCAGCTTGGACCCGGGATACGAGCAGTACTTC.

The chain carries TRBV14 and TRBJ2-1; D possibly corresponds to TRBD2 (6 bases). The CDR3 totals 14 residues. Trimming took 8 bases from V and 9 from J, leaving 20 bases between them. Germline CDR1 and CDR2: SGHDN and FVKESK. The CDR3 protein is CASPRRGEKTEQFF. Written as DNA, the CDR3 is TGTGCCAGCCCCCGGAGGGGTGAGAAAACTGAGCAGTTCTTC.

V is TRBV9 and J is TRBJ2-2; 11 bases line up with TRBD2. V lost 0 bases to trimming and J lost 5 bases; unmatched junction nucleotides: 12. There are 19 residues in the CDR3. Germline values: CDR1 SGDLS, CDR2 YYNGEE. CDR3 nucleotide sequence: TGTGCCAGCAGCGTAGACCCCTCGTTGACTAGCGGGGAAACCGGGGAGCTGTTTTTT. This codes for CASSVDPSLTSGETGELFF.

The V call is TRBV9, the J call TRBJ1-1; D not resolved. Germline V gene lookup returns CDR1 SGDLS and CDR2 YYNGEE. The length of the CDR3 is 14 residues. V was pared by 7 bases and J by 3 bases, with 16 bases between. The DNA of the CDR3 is TGTGCCAGCGAAGCTCCGGGTGGGTACACTGAAGCTTTCTTT. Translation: CASEAPGGYTEAFF.

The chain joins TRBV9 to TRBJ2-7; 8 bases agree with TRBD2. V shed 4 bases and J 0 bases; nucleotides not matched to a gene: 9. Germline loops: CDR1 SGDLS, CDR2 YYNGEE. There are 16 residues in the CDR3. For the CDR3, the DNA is TGTGCCAGCAGCCACAATGCGGGGGGCGTCTCCTACGAGCAGTACTTC. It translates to CASSHNAGGVSYEQYF.

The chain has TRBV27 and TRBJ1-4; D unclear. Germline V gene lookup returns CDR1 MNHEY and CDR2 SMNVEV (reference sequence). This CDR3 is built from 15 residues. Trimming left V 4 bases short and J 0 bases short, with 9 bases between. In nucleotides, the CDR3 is TGTGCCAGCAGTTCATACAGATCAACTAATGAAAAACTGTTTTTT. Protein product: CASSSYRSTNEKLFF.

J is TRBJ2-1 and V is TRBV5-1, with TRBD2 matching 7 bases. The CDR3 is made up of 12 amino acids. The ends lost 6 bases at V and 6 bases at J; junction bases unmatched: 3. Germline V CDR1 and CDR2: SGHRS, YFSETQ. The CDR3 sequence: CASTSGVNEQFF. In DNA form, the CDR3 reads TGCGCCAGCACGAGCGGGGTCAATGAGCAGTTCTTC.

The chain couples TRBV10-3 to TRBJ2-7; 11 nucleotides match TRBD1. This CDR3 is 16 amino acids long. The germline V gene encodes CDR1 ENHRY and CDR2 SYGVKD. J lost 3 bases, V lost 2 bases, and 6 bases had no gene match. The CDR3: CAISETRTGGSYEQYF. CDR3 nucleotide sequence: TGTGCCATCAGTGAGACCAGGACAGGGGGCAGCTACGAGCAGTACTTC.

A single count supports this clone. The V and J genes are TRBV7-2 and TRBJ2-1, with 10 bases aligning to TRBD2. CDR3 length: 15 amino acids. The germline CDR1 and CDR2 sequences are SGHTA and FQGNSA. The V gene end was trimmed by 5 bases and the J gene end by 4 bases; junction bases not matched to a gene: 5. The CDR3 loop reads CASSQSGGVYNEQFF. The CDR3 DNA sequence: TGTGCCAGCAGCCAAAGCGGGGGGGTATACAATGAGCAGTTCTTC.

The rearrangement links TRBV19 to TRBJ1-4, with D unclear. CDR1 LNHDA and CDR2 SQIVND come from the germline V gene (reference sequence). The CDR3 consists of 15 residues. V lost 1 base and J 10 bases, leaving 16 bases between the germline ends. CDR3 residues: CASSIVRRGSGKLFF. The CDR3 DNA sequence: TGTGCCAGTAGTATAGTGAGACGTGGTTCGGGAAAACTGTTTTTT.

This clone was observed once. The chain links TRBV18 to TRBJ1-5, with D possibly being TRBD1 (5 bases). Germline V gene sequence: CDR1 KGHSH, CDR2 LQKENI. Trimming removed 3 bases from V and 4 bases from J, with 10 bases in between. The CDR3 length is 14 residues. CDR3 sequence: CASSPRQLNQPQHF. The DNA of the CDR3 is TGTGCCAGCTCACCTAGACAGTTAAATCAGCCCCAGCATTTT.

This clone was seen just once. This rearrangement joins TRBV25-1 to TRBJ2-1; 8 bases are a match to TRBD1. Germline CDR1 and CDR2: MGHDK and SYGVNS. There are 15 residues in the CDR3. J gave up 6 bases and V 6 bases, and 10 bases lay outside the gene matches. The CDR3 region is CASRNSGGMGNEQFF. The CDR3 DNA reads TGTGCCAGCAGGAATTCAGGGGGCATGGGCAATGAGCAGTTCTTC.

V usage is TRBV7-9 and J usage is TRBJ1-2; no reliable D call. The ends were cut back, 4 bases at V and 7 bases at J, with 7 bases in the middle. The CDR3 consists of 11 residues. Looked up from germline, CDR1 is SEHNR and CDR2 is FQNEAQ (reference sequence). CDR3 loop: CASSSLRGYTF. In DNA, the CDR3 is TGTGCCAGCAGCTCCCTACGTGGCTACACCTTC.

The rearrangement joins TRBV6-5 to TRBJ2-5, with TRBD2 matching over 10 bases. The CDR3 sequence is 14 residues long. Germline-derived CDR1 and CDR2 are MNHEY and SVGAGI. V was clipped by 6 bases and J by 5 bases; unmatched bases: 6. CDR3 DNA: TGTGCCAGCAGGGGACTAGCGATAGTGGAGACCCAGTACTTC. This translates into CASRGLAIVETQYF.

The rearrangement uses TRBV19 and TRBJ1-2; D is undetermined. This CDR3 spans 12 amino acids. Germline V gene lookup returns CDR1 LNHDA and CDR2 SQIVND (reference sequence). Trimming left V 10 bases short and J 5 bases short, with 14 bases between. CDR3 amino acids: CATARGSYGYTF. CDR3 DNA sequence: TGTGCCACCGCCCGGGGATCTTATGGCTACACCTTC.

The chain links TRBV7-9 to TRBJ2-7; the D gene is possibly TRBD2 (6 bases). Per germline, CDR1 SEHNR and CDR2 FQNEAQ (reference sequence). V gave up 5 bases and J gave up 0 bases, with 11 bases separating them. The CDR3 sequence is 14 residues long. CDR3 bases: TGTGCCAGCAGCCACAGGCGGGACTCCTACGAGCAGTACTTC. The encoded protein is CASSHRRDSYEQYF.

Here the CDR3 reads CASSRITSYNEQFF. CDR3 coding DNA: TGTGCCAGTAGTAGAATCACCAGCTACAATGAGCAGTTCTTC. The V and J genes are TRBV19 and TRBJ2-1; D gene ambiguous. The V gene's germline CDR1 is LNHDA and CDR2 SQIVND (reference sequence). V lost 4 bases, J lost 3 bases, and 10 bases lay in between. The CDR3 is 14 amino acids.

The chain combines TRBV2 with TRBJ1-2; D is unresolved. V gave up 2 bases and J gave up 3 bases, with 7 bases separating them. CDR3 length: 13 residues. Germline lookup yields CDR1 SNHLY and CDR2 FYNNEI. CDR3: CASSESGYYGYTF. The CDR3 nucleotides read TGTGCCAGCAGTGAATCGGGATACTATGGCTACACCTTC. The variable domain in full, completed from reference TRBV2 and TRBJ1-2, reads EPEVTQTPSHQVTQMGQEVILRCVPISNHLYFYWYRQILGQKVEFLVSFYNNEISEKSEIFDDQFSVERPDGSNFTLKIRSTKLEDSAMYFCASSESGYYGYTFGSGTRLTVV.

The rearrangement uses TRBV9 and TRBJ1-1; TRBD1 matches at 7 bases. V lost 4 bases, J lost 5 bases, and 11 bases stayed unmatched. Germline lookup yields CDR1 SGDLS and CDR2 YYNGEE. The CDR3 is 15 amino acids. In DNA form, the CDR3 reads TGTGCCAGCAGCCCCGATCGGACAGGACAGACTGAAGCTTTCTTT. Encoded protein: CASSPDRTGQTEAFF.

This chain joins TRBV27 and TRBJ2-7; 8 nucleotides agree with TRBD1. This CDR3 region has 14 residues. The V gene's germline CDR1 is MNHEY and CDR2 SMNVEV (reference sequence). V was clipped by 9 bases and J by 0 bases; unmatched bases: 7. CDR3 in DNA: TGTGCCAGTAGCTGGACAGGGAGCTCCTACGAGCAGTACTTC. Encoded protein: CASSWTGSSYEQYF.

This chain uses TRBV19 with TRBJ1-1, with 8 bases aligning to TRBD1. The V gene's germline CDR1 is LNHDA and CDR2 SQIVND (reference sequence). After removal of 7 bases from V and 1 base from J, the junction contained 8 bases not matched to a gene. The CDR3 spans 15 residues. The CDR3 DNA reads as TGTGCCAGTAAAGGAAGACAGGGGAGGAACACTGAAGCTTTCTTT. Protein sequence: CASKGRQGRNTEAFF.

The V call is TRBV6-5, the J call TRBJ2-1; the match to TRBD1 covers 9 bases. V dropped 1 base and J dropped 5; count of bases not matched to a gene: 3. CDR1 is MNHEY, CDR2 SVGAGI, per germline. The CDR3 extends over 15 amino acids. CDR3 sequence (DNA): TGTGCCAGCAGTTACTTCGGGGACAGGGACAATGAGCAGTTCTTC. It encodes CASSYFGDRDNEQFF.

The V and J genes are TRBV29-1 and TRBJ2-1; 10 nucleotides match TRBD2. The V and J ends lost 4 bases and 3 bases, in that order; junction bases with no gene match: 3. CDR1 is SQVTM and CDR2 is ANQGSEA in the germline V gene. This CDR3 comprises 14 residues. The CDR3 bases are TGCAGCGTTGCCACTAGCGGGGTCTACAATGAGCAGTTCTTC. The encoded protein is CSVATSGVYNEQFF.

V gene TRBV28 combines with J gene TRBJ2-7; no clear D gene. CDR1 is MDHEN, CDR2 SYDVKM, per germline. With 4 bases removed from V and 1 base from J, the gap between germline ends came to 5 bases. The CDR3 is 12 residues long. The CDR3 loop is CASSSVSYEQYF. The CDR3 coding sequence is TGTGCCAGCAGTTCAGTGTCCTACGAGCAGTACTTC.